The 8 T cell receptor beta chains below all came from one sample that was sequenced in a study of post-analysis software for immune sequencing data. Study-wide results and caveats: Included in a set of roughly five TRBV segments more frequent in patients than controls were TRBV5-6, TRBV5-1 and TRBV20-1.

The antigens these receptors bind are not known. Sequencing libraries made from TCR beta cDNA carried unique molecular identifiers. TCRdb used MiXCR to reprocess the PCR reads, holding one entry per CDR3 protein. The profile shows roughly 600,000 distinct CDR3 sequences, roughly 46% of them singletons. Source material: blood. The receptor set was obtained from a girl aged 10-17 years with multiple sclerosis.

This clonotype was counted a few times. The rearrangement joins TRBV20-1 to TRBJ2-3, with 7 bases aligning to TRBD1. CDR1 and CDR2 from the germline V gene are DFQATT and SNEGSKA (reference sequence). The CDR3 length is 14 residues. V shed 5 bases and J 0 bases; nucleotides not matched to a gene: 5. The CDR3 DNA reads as TGCAGTGCTGACAGGGCGTCTAGCACAGATACGCAGTATTTT. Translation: CSADRASSTDTQYF.

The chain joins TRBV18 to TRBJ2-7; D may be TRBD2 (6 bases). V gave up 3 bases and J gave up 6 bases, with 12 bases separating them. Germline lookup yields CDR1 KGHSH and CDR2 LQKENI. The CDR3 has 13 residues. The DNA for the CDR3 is TGTGCCAGCTCACCCCGGGGAGGAACCGAGCAGTACTTC. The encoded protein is CASSPRGGTEQYF. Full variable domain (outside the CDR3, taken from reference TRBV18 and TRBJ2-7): NAGVMQNPRHLVRRRGQEARLRCSPMKGHSHVYWYRQLPEEGLKFMVYLQKENIIDESGMPKERFSAEFPKEGPSILRIQQVVRGDSAAYFCASSPRGGTEQYFGPGTRLTVT.

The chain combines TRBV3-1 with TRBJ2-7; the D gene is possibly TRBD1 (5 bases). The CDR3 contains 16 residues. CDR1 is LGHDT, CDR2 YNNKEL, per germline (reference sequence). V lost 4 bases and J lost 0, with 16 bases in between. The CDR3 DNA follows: TGTGCCAGCAGCCCCCGACAGTGGCCTGGCTCCTACGAGCAGTACTTC. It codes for CASSPRQWPGSYEQYF.

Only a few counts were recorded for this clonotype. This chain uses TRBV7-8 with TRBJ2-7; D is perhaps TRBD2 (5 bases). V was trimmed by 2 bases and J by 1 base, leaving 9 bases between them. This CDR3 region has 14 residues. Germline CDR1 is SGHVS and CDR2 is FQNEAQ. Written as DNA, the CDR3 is TGTGCCAGCAGCTTAAGGAGAGGGTCCTACGAGCAGTACTTC. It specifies CASSLRRGSYEQYF.

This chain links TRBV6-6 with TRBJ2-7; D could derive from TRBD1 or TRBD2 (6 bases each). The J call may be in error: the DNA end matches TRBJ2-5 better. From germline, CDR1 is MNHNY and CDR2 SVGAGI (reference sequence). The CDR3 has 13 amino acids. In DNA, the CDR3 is TGTGCCAGCAACGGGGGCTGGGGAGAGACCCAGTACTTC. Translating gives CASNGGWGETQYF.

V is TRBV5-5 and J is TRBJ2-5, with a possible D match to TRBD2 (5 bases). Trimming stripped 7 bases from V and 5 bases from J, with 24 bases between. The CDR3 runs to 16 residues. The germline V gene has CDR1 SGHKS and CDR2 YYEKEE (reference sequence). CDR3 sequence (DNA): TGTGCCAGCCTTCAAGCCACGGGAAACAACGGGGAGACCCAGTACTTC. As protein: CASLQATGNNGETQYF.

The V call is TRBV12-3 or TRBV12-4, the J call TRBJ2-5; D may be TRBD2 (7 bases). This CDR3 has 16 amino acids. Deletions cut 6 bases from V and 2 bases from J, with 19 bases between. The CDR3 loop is CASSPRGGVSQETQYF. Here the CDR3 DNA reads TGTGCCAGCAGCCCTAGGGGGGGGGTAAGTCAAGAGACCCAGTACTTC.

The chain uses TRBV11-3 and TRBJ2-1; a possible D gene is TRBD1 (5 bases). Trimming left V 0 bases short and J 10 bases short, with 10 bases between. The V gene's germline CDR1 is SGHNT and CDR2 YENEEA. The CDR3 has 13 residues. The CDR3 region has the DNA TGTGCCAGCAGCTTAGATCTGGCAGGGGAGCAGTTCTTC. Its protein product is CASSLDLAGEQFF.